Reported below is one T cell receptor beta chain. Its specificity is unknown. This sample is part of a study of response to subunit inactivated influenza vaccine. Study-wide points: The authors suggested that few new T cells are recruited per seasonal influenza vaccination.

Using its own MiXCR run on the RT-PCR reads, TCRdb lists one record per CDR3 protein. Seen here are fewer than 750,000 distinct CDR3 sequences, about 14% observed once, and the top ten hold 11%. Sequenced here: PBMCs from blood, sampled 11 to 12 days after vaccination. The source is a man in his fifties or sixties who received an inactivated influenza vaccine.

The CDR3 loop is CSARDPKEYTEAFF. In DNA, the CDR3 is TGCAGTGCTAGAGATCCGAAGGAGTACACTGAAGCTTTCTTT. The V call is TRBV20-1, the J call TRBJ1-1; D ambiguous. The CDR3 runs to 14 residues. Trimming removed 0 bases at V and 3 bases at J, with 11 bases between. The V gene's germline CDR1 is DFQATT and CDR2 SNEGSKA (reference sequence).